Listed here is a single TCR beta chain. Antigen specificity is unknown. The donors gave bone marrow, and they were healthy. These data originate in a study of cytomegalovirus exposure and HLA in healthy donors. Broader study findings: Indistinguishability led to the exclusion of some V segments, TRBV6-2 and TRBV6-3 included. TCR beta V- and J-gene trimming, according to a later analysis, was linked to a missense DCLRE1C variant. A later analysis reported that several of the most significant clusters appeared to be linked to common viral pathogens, among them Epstein-Barr virus.

Losses at the gene ends were 0 bases for V and 5 bases for J; bases not matched to a gene: 16. The CDR3 sequence is 18 residues long. The V gene's germline CDR1 is SQVTM and CDR2 ANQGSEA. The PCR used 60 Vbeta and 13 Jbeta primers. The data were produced by immunoSEQ multiplex PCR, yet TCRdb's version contains in-frame clones alone and is incomplete. This repertoire shows 140,000 or so clones, over 75% found once; its top ten account for roughly 1.9%. The V gene is TRBV29-1, the J gene TRBJ2-3, with 8 nucleotides matching TRBD2. The clonotype was recovered from a man in his forties in good health and CMV-seronegative. The sample consisted of PBMCs. Here the CDR3 reads CSVEDPTIIAGGQDTQYF. CDR3 sequence (DNA): TGCAGCGTTGAAGACCCTACAATCATTGCGGGAGGTCAAGATACGCAGTATTTT.